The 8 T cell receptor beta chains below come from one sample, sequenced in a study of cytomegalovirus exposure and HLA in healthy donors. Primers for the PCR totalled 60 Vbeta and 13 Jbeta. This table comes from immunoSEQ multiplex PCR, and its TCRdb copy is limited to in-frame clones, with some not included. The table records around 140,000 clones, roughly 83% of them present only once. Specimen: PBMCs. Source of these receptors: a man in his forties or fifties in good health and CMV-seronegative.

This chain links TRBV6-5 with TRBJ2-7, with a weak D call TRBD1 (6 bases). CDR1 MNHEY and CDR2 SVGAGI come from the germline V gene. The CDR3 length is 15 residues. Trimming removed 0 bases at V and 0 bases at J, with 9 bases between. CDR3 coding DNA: TGTGCCAGCAGTTACTCGACAGGTTCCTCCTACGAGCAGTACTTC. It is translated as CASSYSTGSSYEQYF.

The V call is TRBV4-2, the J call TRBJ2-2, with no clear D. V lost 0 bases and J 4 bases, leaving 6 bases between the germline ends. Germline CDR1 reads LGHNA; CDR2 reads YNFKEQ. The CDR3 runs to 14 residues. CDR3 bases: TGTGCCAGCAGCCAAGAGGCAGTCACCGGGGAGCTGTTTTTT. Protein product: CASSQEAVTGELFF.

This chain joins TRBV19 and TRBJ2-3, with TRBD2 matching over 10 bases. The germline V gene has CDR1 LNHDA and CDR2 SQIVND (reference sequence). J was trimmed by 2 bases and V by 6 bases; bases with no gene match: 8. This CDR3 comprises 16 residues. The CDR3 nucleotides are TGTGCCAGTAGCCGCTCACTAGCGGGGTCCACAGATACGCAGTATTTT. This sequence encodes CASSRSLAGSTDTQYF.

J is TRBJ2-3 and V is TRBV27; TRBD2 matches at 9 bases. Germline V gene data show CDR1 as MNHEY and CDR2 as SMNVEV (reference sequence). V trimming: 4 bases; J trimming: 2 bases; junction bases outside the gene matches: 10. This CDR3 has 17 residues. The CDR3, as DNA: TGTGCCAGCAGTTCCCTCGTGGGACTAGCATTCACAGATACGCAGTATTTT. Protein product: CASSSLVGLAFTDTQYF.

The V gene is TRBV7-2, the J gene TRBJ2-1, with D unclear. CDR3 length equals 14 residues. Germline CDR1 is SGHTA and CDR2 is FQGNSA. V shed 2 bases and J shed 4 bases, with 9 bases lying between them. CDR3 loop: CASSLISLYNEQFF. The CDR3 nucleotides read TGTGCCAGCAGCTTAATTTCACTGTACAATGAGCAGTTCTTC.

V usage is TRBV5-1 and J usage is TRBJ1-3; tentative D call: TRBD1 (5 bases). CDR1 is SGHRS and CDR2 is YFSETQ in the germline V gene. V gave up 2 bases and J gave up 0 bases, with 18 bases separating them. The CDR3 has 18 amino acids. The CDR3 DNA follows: TGCGCCAGCAGCTTCGGGGGACGGGCGACCCTCTCTGGAAACACCATATATTTT. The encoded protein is CASSFGGRATLSGNTIYF.

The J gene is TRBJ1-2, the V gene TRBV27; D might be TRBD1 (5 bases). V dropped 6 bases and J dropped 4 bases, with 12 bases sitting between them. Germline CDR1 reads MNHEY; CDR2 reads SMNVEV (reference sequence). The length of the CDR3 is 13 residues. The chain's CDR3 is CASSPGIGYGYTF. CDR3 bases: TGTGCCAGCAGCCCAGGGATCGGCTATGGCTACACCTTC.

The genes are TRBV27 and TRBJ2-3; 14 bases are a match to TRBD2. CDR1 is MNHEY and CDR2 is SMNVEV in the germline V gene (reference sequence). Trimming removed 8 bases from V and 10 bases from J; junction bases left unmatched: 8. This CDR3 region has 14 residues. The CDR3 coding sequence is TGTGCCAGCTCCGGGACTAGCGGGGGAATGGCGCAGTATTTT. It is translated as CASSGTSGGMAQYF.